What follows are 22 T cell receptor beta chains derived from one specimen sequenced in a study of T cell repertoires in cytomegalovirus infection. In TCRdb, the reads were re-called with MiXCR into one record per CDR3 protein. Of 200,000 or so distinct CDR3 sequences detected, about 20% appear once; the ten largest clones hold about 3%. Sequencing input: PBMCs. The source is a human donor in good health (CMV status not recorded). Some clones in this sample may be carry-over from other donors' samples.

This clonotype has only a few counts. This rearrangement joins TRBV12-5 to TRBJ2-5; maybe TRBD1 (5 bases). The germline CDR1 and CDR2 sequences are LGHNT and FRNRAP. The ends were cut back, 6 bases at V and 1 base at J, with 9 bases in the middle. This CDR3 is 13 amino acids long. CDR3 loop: CASGPDSQETQYF. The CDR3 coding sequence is TGTGCTAGTGGCCCAGACAGCCAAGAGACCCAGTACTTC.

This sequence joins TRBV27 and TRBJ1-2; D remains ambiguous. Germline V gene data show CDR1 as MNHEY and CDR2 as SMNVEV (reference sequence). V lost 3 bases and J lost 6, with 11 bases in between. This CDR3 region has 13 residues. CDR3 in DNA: TGTGCCAGCAGTTTGGACTCAAGAAATGGCTACACCTTC. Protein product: CASSLDSRNGYTF.

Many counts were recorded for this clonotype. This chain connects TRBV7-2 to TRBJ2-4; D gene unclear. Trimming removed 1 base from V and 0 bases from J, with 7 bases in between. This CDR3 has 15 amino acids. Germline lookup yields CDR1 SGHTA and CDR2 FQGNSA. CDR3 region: CASSLETVAKNIQYF. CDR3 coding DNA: TGTGCCAGCAGCTTAGAAACCGTAGCCAAAAACATTCAGTACTTC. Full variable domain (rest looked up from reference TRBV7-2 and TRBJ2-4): GAGVSQSPSNKVTEKGKDVELRCDPISGHTALYWYRQSLGQGLEFLIYFQGNSAPDKSGLPSDRFSAERTGGSVSTLTIQRTQQEDSAVYLCASSLETVAKNIQYFGAGTRLSVL.

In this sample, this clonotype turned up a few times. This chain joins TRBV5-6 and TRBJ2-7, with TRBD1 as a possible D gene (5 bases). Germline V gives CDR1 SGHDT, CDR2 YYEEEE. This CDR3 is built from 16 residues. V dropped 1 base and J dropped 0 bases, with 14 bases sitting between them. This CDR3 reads CASSLIGVSTSYEQYF. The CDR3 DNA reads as TGTGCCAGCAGCTTGATAGGGGTTTCCACCTCCTACGAGCAGTACTTC.

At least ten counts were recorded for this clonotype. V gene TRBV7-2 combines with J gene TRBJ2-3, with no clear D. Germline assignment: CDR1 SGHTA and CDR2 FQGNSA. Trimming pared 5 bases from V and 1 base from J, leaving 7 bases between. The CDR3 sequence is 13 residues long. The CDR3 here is CASSPDGTDTQYF. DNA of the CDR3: TGTGCCAGCAGCCCGGACGGCACAGATACGCAGTATTTT.

The CDR3 loop is CASSRHGGNNQPQYF. In DNA form, the CDR3 reads TGTGCCAGCAGCAGACATGGGGGTAACAATCAGCCCCAGTATTTT. The chain joins TRBV7-8 to TRBJ1-5; D possibly matches TRBD1 or TRBD2 (5 bases each). TRBJ2-3 matches the DNA end more closely, so the J call is doubtful. CDR3 length equals 15 residues. Germline V gives CDR1 SGHVS, CDR2 FQNEAQ.

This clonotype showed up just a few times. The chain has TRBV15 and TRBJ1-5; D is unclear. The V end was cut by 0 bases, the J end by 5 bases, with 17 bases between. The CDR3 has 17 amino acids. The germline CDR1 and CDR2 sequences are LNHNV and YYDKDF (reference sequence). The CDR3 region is CATSRDRGRDGYQPQHF. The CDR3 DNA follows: TGTGCCACCAGCAGAGATCGAGGTCGGGATGGGTATCAGCCCCAGCATTTT.

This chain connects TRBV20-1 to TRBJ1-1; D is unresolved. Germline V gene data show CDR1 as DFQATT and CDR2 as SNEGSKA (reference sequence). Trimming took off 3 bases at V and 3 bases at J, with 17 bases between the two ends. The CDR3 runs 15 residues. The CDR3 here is CSASNPRVSYTEAFF. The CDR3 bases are TGCAGTGCTAGCAATCCTAGAGTTAGTTACACTGAAGCTTTCTTT.

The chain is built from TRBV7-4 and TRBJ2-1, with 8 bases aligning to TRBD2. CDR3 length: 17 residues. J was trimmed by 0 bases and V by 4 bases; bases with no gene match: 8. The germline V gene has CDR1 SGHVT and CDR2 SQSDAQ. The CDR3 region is CASSSDLSGSSYNEQFF. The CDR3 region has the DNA TGTGCCAGCAGCTCCGATCTAAGCGGGAGCTCCTACAATGAGCAGTTCTTC.

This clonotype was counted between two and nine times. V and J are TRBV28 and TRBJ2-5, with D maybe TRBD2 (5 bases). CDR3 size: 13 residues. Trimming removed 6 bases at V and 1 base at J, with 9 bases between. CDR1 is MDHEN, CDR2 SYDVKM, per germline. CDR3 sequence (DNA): TGTGCCAGCAGGCTCGGGGTCCAAGAGACCCAGTACTTC. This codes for CASRLGVQETQYF.

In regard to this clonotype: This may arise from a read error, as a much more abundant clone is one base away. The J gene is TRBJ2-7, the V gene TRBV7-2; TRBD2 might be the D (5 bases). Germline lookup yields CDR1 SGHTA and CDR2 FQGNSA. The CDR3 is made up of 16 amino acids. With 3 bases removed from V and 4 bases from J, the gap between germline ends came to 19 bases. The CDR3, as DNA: TGTGCCAGCAGCTTCAAACTGCGGGCGCTGGATTACGAGCAGTACTTC. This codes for CASSFKLRALDYEQYF.

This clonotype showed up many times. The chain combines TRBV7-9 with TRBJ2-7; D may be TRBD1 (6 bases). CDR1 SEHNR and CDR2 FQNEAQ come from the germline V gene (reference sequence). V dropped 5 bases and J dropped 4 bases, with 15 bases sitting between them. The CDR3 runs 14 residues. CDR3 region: CASSKPNTGYEQYF. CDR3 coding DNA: TGTGCCAGCAGCAAACCCAATACAGGGTACGAGCAGTACTTC.

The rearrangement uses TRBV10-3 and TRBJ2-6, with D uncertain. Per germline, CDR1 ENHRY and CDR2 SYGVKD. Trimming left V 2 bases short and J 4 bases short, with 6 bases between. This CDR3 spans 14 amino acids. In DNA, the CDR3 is TGTGCCATCAGTGAGAGGGCCGGGGCCAACGTCCTGACTTTC. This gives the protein CAISERAGANVLTF.

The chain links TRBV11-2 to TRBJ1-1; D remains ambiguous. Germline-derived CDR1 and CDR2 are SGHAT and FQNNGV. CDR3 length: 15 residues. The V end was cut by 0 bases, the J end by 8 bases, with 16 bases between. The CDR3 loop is CASSLDPSGMTEAFF. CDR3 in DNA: TGTGCCAGCAGCTTAGACCCGTCGGGTATGACCGAAGCTTTCTTT.

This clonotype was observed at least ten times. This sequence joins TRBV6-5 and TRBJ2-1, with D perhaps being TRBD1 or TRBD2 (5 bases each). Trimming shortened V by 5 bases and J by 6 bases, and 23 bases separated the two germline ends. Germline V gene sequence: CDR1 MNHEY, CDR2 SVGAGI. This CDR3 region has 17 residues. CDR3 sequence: CASSRAFDSSRGNEQFF. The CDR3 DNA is TGTGCCAGCAGTCGCGCCTTTGATAGCTCGAGGGGCAATGAGCAGTTCTTC.

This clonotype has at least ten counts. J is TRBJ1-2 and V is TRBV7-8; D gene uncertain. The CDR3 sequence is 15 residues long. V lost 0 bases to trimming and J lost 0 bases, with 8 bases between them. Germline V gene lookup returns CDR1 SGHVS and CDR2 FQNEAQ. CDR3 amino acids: CASSLAEIANYGYTF. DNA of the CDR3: TGTGCCAGCAGCTTAGCAGAAATAGCTAACTATGGCTACACCTTC. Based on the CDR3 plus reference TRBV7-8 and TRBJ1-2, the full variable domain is GAGVSQSPRYKVAKRGQDVALRCDPISGHVSLFWYQQALGQGPEFLTYFQNEAQLDKSGLPSDRFFAERPEGSVSTLKIQRTQQEDSAVYLCASSLAEIANYGYTFGSGTRLTVV.

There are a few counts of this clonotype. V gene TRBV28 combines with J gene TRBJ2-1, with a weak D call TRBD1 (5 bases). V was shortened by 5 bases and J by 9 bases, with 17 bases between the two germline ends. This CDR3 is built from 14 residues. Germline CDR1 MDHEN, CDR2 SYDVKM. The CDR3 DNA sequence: TGTGCCAGCAGTCCCGAACACAGGCCTGGTGAGCAGTTCTTC. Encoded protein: CASSPEHRPGEQFF. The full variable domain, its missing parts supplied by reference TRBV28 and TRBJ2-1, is DVKVTQSSRYLVKRTGEKVFLECVQDMDHENMFWYRQDPGLGLRLIYFSYDVKMKEKGDIPEGYSVSREKKERFSLILESASTNQTSMYLCASSPEHRPGEQFFGPGTRLTVL.

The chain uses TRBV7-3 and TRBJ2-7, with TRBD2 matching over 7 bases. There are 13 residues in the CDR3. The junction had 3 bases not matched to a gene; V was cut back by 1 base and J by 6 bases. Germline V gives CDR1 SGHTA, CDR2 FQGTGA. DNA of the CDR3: TGTGCCAGCAGCTTAATATCGGGGGGCGAGCAGTACTTC. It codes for CASSLISGGEQYF. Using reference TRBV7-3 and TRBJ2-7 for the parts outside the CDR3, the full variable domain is GAGVSQTPSNKVTEKGKYVELRCDPISGHTALYWYRQSLGQGPEFLIYFQGTGAADDSGLPNDRFFAVRPEGSVSTLKIQRTERGDSAVYLCASSLISGGEQYFGPGTRLTVT.

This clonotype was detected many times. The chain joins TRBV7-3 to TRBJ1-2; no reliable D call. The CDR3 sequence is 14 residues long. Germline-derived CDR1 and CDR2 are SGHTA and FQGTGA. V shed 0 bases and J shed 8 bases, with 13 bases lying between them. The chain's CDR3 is CASSLTQATGGYTF. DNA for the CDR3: TGTGCCAGCAGCTTAACGCAGGCCACGGGCGGCTACACCTTC.

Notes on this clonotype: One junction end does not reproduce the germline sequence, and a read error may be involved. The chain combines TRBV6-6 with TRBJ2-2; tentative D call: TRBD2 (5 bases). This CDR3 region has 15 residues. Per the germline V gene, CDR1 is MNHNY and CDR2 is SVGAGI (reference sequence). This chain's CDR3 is CASLKSAANTGVLFF. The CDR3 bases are TGTGCCAGTCTAAAGTCAGCGGCGAACACCGGGGTGCTGTTTTTT.

CDR3 loop: CASSVLSAGTIQPQHF. CDR3 nucleotide sequence: TGTGCCAGCAGTGTTTTGAGTGCAGGGACGATACAGCCCCAGCATTTT. The chain uses TRBV6-8 and TRBJ1-5; a possible D gene is TRBD1 (5 bases). The CDR3 is 16 amino acids. From germline, CDR1 is MNHGY and CDR2 SAAAGT. The ends were cut back, 5 bases at V and 7 bases at J, with 21 bases in the middle.

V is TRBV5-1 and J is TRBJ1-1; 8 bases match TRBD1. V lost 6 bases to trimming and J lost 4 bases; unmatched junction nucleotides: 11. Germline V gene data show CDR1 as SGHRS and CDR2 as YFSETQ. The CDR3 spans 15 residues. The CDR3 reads CASTSTQGAGTEAFF. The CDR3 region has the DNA TGCGCCAGCACCTCGACCCAGGGGGCCGGCACTGAAGCTTTCTTT.